This TCR beta chain was sequenced in a study of T and B cells in COVID-19 patients. Study-level background: Active-infection patients were older, median around 62 years, than recovered patients, median about 32 years. Points from the study as a whole: Of approximately 2,400 TCR clusters found only in the recovered cohort, a few dozen had low generation probability.

This clonotype was detected ten times or more. Antigen unknown. Multiplex PCR with BIOMED2 TRB-A/B primer pools amplified TRB rearrangements. TCRdb recomputed calls from the multiplex PCR reads with MiXCR, one row per CDR3 protein. The sample includes about 5,400 distinct CDR3 sequences, 25% to 30% seen only once; the top ten take 14%. TRB was amplified from about 250-500 ng of blood genomic DNA. The CDR3 runs to 13 residues. Germline V gene lookup returns CDR1 MNHNY and CDR2 SVGAGI (reference sequence). Trimming left V 9 bases short and J 1 base short, with 12 bases between. This chain uses TRBV6-6 with TRBJ1-2; D is possibly TRBD1 (6 bases). The material sequenced was blood. The origin of this receptor is a human donor with active COVID-19. This CDR3 reads CASLPGVNYGYTF. The CDR3 coding sequence is TGTGCCAGTCTACCAGGGGTTAACTATGGCTACACCTTC.